This T cell receptor (beta chain) emerged from a study of blood T cell repertoires in COVID-19. V shed 1 base and J shed 2 bases, with 5 bases lying between them. Germline CDR1 is SGHDT and CDR2 is YYEEEE. The CDR3 spans 13 residues. In the original processing: Quantification of nucleated cells was approximated via reference gene primer amplification. Clones were sequenced by immunoSEQ multiplex PCR, and TCRdb holds only the in-frame ones, with some missing. The DNA gave D and trimming, while V, J and clone size come from that table. The top ten clones hold roughly 2% of a sample with about 170,000 clones, more than 70% of them seen once.

The TCR was taken from a man over 45 who had recovered from COVID-19. Material for sequencing was peripheral blood. The chain is built from TRBV5-6 and TRBJ2-3; D is unclear. The CDR3 region is CASSLTTTDTQYF. CDR3 nucleotide sequence: TGTGCCAGCAGCTTGACTACCACAGATACGCAGTATTTT. Full variable domain (missing parts from reference TRBV5-6 and TRBJ2-3): DAGVTQSPTHLIKTRGQQVTLRCSPKSGHDTVSWYQQALGQGPQFIFQYYEEEERQRGNFPDRFSGHQFPNYSSELNVNALLLGDSALYLCASSLTTTDTQYFGPGTRLTVL.